Below are 8 T cell receptor beta chains sequenced from a single sample in a study of T cell clones after liver transplantation. Assay used: immunoSEQ multiplex PCR; TCRdb lists only in-frame clones, some missing. The sample holds roughly 80,000 clones, roughly 82% seen once. Material: CD4+ T cells from blood, obtained 45 to 46 months after liver transplant. The receptor set was obtained from a human patient who received a liver transplant. Some T cells may be the graft donor's.

This clone is a singleton in its sample. The chain uses TRBV6-5 and TRBJ2-2; D is unclear. V lost 6 bases to trimming and J lost 1 base, with 9 bases between them. This CDR3 is 14 amino acids long. Germline CDR1 and CDR2: MNHEY and SVGAGI. The CDR3 DNA reads TGTGCCAGCAGCAAACCTCTGAACACCGGGGAGCTGTTTTTT. It encodes CASSKPLNTGELFF.

The J gene is TRBJ2-4, the V gene TRBV6-9, with 8 bases fitting TRBD2. CDR3 length: 15 residues. V trimming: 3 bases; J trimming: 5 bases; junction bases outside the gene matches: 6. From germline, CDR1 is MNHGY and CDR2 SVAAGI. The CDR3 DNA reads TGTGCCAGCAGTTACTCCGGGGGGGCTGAAAACATTCAGTACTTC. Protein: CASSYSGGAENIQYF.

This chain joins TRBV7-2 and TRBJ2-5; D not certain. This CDR3 contains 12 residues. Between the trimmed V and J ends, which lost 4 bases and 5 bases, there was a span of 8 bases. Germline CDR1 is SGHTA and CDR2 is FQGNSA. The CDR3 reads CASSSTRETQYF. The CDR3 DNA follows: TGTGCCAGCAGCTCCACTCGGGAGACCCAGTACTTC.

The V and J genes are TRBV6-5 and TRBJ2-7, with 8 bases aligning to TRBD1. CDR3 length: 13 amino acids. V shed 6 bases, J shed 9 bases, and the junction held 10 bases outside the gene matches. Germline values: CDR1 MNHEY, CDR2 SVGAGI. CDR3 residues: CASRIDQGAGQYF. As DNA, the CDR3 is TGTGCCAGCAGGATCGACCAGGGGGCTGGGCAGTACTTC.

The chain recombines TRBV5-4 with TRBJ2-3; 14 bases are a match to TRBD2. This CDR3 is built from 16 residues. Trimming cost V 5 bases and J 5 bases; bases outside gene matches: 7. Germline CDR1 reads SGHNT; CDR2 reads YYREEE (reference sequence). CDR3 protein: CASSSRLAGGIDTQYF. In DNA form, the CDR3 reads TGTGCCAGCAGTTCAAGACTAGCGGGAGGGATAGATACGCAGTATTTT.

The V call is TRBV4-1, the J call TRBJ2-7, with D maybe TRBD1 (5 bases). Germline lookup yields CDR1 MGHRA and CDR2 YSYEKL. Trimming took off 4 bases at V and 0 bases at J, with 16 bases between the two ends. The CDR3 consists of 16 residues. CDR3 region: CASSRLMTDSSYEQYF. CDR3 coding DNA: TGCGCCAGCAGCCGTCTAATGACCGACAGCTCCTACGAGCAGTACTTC.

Here the CDR3 DNA reads TGTGCCAGCAGCTCAGGGAATTCCTACGAGCAGTACTTC. It yields the protein CASSSGNSYEQYF. This chain uses TRBV6-5 with TRBJ2-7; D possibly corresponds to TRBD1 (5 bases). Trimming pared 6 bases from V and 1 base from J, leaving 10 bases between. Germline CDR1 MNHEY, CDR2 SVGAGI. CDR3 size: 13 residues.

The chain uses TRBV27 and TRBJ1-1; D gene ambiguous. This CDR3 spans 13 amino acids. The V end was cut by 6 bases, the J end by 3 bases, with 11 bases between. Germline V gene lookup returns CDR1 MNHEY and CDR2 SMNVEV (reference sequence). The CDR3 loop reads CASSLELDTEAFF. The DNA for the CDR3 is TGTGCCAGCAGCCTTGAATTGGACACTGAAGCTTTCTTT.